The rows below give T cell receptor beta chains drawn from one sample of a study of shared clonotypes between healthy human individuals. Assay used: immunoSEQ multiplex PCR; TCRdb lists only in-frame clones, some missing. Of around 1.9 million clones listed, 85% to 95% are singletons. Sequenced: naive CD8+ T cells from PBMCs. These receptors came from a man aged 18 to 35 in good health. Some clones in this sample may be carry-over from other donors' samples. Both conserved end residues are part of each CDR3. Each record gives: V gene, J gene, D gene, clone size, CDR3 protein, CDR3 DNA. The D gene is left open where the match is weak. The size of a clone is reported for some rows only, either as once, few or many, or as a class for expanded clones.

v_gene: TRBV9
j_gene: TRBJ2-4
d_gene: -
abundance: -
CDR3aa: CASSQGVGNIQYF
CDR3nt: TGTGCCAGCAGCCAGGGCGTCGGAAACATTCAGTACTTC

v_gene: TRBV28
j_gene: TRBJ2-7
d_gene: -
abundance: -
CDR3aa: CASTAAGTDYEQYF
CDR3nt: TGTGCCAGCACTGCCGCGGGGACAGATTACGAGCAGTACTTC

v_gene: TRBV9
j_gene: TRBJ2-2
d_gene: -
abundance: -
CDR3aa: CASKAGAGGELFF
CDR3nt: TGTGCCAGCAAAGCAGGGGCGGGCGGGGAGCTGTTTTTT

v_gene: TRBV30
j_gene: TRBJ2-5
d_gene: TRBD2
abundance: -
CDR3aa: CAWTTGTSGQETQYF
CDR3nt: TGTGCCTGGACCACCGGGACTAGCGGCCAAGAGACCCAGTACTTC

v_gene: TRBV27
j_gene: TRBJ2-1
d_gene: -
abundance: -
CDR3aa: CASLRFGYNEQFF
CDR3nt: TGTGCCAGTCTTAGGTTCGGTTACAATGAGCAGTTCTTC

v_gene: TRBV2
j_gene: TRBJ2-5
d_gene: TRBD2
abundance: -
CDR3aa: CASSGLVAGGQETQYF
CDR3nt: TGTGCCAGCAGTGGATTGGTAGCGGGAGGGCAAGAGACCCAGTACTTC

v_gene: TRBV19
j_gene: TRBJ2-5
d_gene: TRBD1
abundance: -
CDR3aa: CASSAWDRETQYF
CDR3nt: TGTGCCAGTAGTGCATGGGACAGGGAGACCCAGTACTTC

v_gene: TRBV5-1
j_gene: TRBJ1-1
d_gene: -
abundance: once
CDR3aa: CASSEPSQGTEAFF
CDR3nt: TGCGCCAGCAGCGAACCCTCCCAGGGGACTGAAGCTTTCTTT

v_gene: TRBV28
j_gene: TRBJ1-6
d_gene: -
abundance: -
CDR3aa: CASSFHGLWNSPLHF
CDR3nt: TGTGCCAGCAGTTTTCACGGTCTCTGGAATTCACCCCTCCACTTT

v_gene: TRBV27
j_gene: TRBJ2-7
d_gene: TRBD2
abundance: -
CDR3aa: CASSPLRGRALGEWFEQYF
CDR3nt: TGTGCCAGCAGTCCCCTCCGCGGGAGGGCCCTTGGAGAATGGTTCGAGCAGTACTTC

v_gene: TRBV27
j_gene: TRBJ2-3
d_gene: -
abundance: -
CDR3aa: CASRSGDTQYF
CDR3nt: TGTGCCAGCAGATCCGGAGATACGCAGTATTTT

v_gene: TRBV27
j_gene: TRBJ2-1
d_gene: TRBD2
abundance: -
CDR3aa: CASSLIAGGNYNEQFF
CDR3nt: TGTGCCAGCAGTCTTATAGCGGGAGGTAATTACAATGAGCAGTTCTTC

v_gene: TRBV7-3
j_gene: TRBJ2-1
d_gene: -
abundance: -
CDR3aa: CASSTTGVLIGEQFF
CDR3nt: TGTGCCAGCAGTACTACGGGAGTCCTAATTGGTGAGCAGTTCTTC

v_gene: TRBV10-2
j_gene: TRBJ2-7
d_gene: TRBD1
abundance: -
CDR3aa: CASSEPGQGSYEQYF
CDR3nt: TGCGCCAGCAGTGAGCCTGGACAGGGCTCCTACGAGCAGTACTTC

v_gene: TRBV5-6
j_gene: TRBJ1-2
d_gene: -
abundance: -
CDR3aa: CASSPPSGDGYTF
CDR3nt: TGTGCCAGCAGCCCCCCTTCGGGAGATGGCTACACCTTC

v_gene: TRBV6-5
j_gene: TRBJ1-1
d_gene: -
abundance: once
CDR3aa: CASSYSIRRGDTEAFF
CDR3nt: TGTGCCAGCAGTTACTCTATCCGTCGGGGGGACACTGAAGCTTTCTTT

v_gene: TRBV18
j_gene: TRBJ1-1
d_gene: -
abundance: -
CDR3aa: CASSPNGPVYDTEAFF
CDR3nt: TGTGCCAGCTCACCTAACGGTCCGGTCTACGACACTGAAGCTTTCTTT

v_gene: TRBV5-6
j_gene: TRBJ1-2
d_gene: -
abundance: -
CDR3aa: CASSFFAGAFGYTF
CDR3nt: TGTGCCAGCAGCTTTTTCGCAGGGGCCTTTGGCTACACCTTC

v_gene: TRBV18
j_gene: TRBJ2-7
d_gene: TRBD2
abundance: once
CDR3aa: CASSEKRDPYEQYF
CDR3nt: TGTGCCAGCTCAGAGAAGCGGGACCCCTACGAGCAGTACTTC

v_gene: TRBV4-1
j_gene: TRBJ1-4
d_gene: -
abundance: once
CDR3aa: CASSQDLSGEKLFF
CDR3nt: TGCGCCAGCAGCCAAGATCTGTCGGGGGAAAAACTGTTTTTT

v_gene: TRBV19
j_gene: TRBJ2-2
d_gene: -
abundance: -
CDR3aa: CASSMRTGELFF
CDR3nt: TGTGCCAGTAGTATGCGCACCGGGGAGCTGTTTTTT

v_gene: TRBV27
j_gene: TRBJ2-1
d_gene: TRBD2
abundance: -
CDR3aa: CASSTGLARGMEQFF
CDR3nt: TGTGCCAGCAGTACCGGACTAGCGAGAGGGATGGAGCAGTTCTTC

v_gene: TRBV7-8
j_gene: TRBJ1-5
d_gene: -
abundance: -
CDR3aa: CASSPHQVQPQHF
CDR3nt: TGTGCCAGCAGCCCACACCAGGTTCAGCCCCAGCATTTT

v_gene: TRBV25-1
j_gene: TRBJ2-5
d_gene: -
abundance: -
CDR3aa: CASSESWLNEETQYF
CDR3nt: TGTGCCAGCAGTGAATCGTGGCTGAACGAAGAGACCCAGTACTTC

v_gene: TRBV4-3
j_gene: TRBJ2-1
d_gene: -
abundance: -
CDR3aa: CASSQGPPGSYNEQFF
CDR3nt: TGCGCCAGCAGCCAAGGACCTCCCGGCTCCTACAATGAGCAGTTCTTC

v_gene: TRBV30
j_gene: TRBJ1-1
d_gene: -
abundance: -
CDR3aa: CAWNSGLNTEAFF
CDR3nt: TGTGCCTGGAATTCCGGGCTGAACACTGAAGCTTTCTTT

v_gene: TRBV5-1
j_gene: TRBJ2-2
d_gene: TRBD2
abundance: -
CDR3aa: CASSPRLAGVDTGELFF
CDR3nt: TGCGCCAGCAGCCCTCGTCTAGCGGGAGTGGACACCGGGGAGCTGTTTTTT

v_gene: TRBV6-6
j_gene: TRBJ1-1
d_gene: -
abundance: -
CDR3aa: CAARGGTPEGNTEAFF
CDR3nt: TGTGCCGCCAGGGGTGGGACACCTGAAGGAAACACTGAAGCTTTCTTT

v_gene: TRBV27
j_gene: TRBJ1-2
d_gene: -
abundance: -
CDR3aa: CASSLSVAGVNYGYTF
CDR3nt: TGTGCCAGCAGTTTATCGGTCGCAGGGGTTAACTATGGCTACACCTTC

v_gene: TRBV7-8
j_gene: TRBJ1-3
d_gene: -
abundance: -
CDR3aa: CASSLYSGYTIYF
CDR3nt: TGTGCCAGCAGCTTATATTCGGGATACACCATATATTTT

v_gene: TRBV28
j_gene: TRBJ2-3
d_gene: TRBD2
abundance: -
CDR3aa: CASSLTAGAADTQYF
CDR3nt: TGTGCCAGCAGTTTGACAGCGGGAGCTGCAGATACGCAGTATTTT

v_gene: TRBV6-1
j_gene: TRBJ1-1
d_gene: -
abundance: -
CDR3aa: CASGWPEDTEAFF
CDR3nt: TGTGCCAGCGGCTGGCCGGAGGACACTGAAGCTTTCTTT

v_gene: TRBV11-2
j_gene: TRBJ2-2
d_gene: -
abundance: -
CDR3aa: CAIKGGQHTGELFF
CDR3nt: TGTGCCATTAAAGGAGGACAGCACACCGGGGAGCTGTTTTTT

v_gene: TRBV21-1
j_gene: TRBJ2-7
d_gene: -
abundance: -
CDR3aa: CASSKGRAGARYEQYF
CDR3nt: TGTGCCAGCAGCAAAGGGAGGGCGGGAGCACGGTACGAGCAGTACTTC

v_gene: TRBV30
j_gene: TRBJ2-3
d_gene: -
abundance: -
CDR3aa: CAWSVLHTDTQYF
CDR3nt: TGTGCCTGGAGTGTTCTACACACAGATACGCAGTATTTT

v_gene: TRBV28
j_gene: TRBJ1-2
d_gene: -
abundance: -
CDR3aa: CASSLVLTRVYGYTF
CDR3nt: TGTGCCAGCAGTTTAGTATTGACACGGGTCTATGGCTACACCTTC

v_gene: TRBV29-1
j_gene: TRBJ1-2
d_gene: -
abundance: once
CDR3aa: CSADTTDGSGYGYTF
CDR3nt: TGCAGCGCCGACACAACCGACGGATCAGGCTATGGCTACACCTTC

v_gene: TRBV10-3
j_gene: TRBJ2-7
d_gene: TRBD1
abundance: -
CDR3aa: CAISGQGAHRSSYEQYF
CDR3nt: TGTGCCATCAGCGGACAGGGGGCTCACCGAAGCTCCTACGAGCAGTACTTC

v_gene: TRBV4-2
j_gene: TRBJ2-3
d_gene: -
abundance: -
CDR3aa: CASSLYTDTQYF
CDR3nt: TGTGCCAGCAGCCTGTACACAGATACGCAGTATTTT

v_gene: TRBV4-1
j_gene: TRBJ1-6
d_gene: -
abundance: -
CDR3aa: CASSQDLGTYNSPLHF
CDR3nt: TGCGCCAGCAGCCAAGATTTGGGAACCTATAATTCACCCCTCCACTTT